These 25 T cell receptor beta chains were sequenced from one sample in a study of T cell repertoires in cytomegalovirus infection. Via MiXCR, TCRdb re-called the reads, giving one row per CDR3 protein. This sample has roughly 150,000 distinct CDR3 sequences, with around 20% found just once. The sequencing input was PBMCs. Receptors were obtained from a human donor in good health (CMV status not recorded). Some clones in this sample may be carry-over from other donors' samples.

This chain links TRBV3-1 with TRBJ2-1; D gene unclear. This CDR3 is 19 amino acids long. Trimming left V 0 bases short and J 0 bases short, with 18 bases between. CDR1 is LGHDT, CDR2 YNNKEL, per germline (reference sequence). CDR3 DNA: TGTGCCAGCAGCCAAGAAAAATTTACCCCACTTTCCTCCTACAATGAGCAGTTCTTC. Translation gives CASSQEKFTPLSSYNEQFF.

This clonotype was observed at least ten times. The chain uses TRBV7-3 and TRBJ2-1, with D possibly matching TRBD2 (7 bases). This CDR3 region has 16 residues. V shed 3 bases and J shed 5 bases, with 17 bases lying between them. CDR1 SGHTA and CDR2 FQGTGA come from the germline V gene. CDR3 sequence reads: CASSFTGGPFNNEQFF. The CDR3 DNA is TGTGCCAGCAGCTTTACCGGGGGGCCTTTTAACAATGAGCAGTTCTTC. The full variable domain, completed using reference TRBV7-3 and TRBJ2-1, is GAGVSQTPSNKVTEKGKYVELRCDPISGHTALYWYRQSLGQGPEFLIYFQGTGAADDSGLPNDRFFAVRPEGSVSTLKIQRTERGDSAVYLCASSFTGGPFNNEQFFGPGTRLTVL.

The chain is built from TRBV12-3 or TRBV12-4 and TRBJ2-1; 9 nucleotides agree with TRBD1. Trimming at V came to 6 bases and at J to 4 bases, leaving 7 bases not matched to a gene. The CDR3 runs to 15 residues. CDR3 protein: CASRYRDRAYNEQFF. The CDR3 coding sequence is TGTGCCAGCAGGTACCGGGACAGGGCTTACAATGAGCAGTTCTTC.

The CDR3 nucleotides read TGTGCCAGCCAGCTGGGCGGGGGATTCAATGAGCAGTTCTTC. This codes for CASQLGGGFNEQFF. The J gene is TRBJ2-1, the V gene TRBV12-3 or TRBV12-4, with TRBD2 matching 7 bases. V lost 8 bases and J lost 6; bases outside the gene matches: 10. The CDR3 runs to 14 residues.

This clonotype was recorded many times. One end of the junction does not line up with germline, which may come from a read error. V is TRBV7-7 and J is TRBJ2-1; 10 bases agree with TRBD2. Germline-derived CDR1 and CDR2 are SSHAT and FNYEAQ (reference sequence). CDR3 length: 15 amino acids. The DNA of the CDR3 is TGTGCTAGCAGCTTAGCACTAGCGGGGTCGAATGAGCAGTTCTTC. Protein: CASSLALAGSNEQFF. The complete variable domain, with remaining parts taken from reference TRBV7-7 and TRBJ2-1, reads GAGVSQSPRYKVTKRGQDVTLRCDPISSHATLYWYQQALGQGPEFLTYFNYEAQPDKSGLPSDRFSAERPEGSISTLTIQRTEQRDSAMYRCASSLALAGSNEQFFGPGTRLTVL.

There are a few counts of this clonotype. This chain links TRBV7-9 with TRBJ2-1; 8 bases map to TRBD1. This CDR3 is built from 14 residues. The V and J ends lost 6 bases and 5 bases, in that order; junction bases with no gene match: 6. CDR1 and CDR2 (germline): SEHNR, FQNEAQ (reference sequence). As DNA, the CDR3 is TGTGCCAGCAGTCCCAGGGGGCGAGACAATGAGCAGTTCTTC. This codes for CASSPRGRDNEQFF.

This clonotype has a count of ten or more. J is TRBJ1-5 and V is TRBV9; D gene ambiguous. The CDR3 has 14 residues. Deletions cut 1 base from V and 4 bases from J, with 9 bases between. Germline-derived CDR1 and CDR2 are SGDLS and YYNGEE. In nucleotides, the CDR3 is TGTGCCAGCAGCGTAACGGCAGATAATCAGCCCCAGCATTTT. It codes for CASSVTADNQPQHF. The whole variable domain, remainder taken from reference TRBV9 and TRBJ1-5, is DSGVTQTPKHLITATGQRVTLRCSPRSGDLSVYWYQQSLDQGLQFLIQYYNGEERAKGNILERFSAQQFPDLHSELNLSSLELGDSALYFCASSVTADNQPQHFGDGTRLSIL.

This clonotype was detected only a few times. The chain employs TRBV4-3 and TRBJ2-1; a possible D gene is TRBD2 (6 bases). CDR1 is LGHNA and CDR2 is YSLEER in the germline V gene. CDR3 size: 15 residues. The V end was cut by 0 bases, the J end by 8 bases, with 14 bases between. In nucleotides, the CDR3 is TGCGCCAGCAGCCAAGAAAAGCGGAGGAGGGATGAGCAGTTCTTC. Residues: CASSQEKRRRDEQFF.

The V call is TRBV12-3 or TRBV12-4, the J call TRBJ2-1; 9 positions match TRBD2. With V trimmed by 3 bases and J by 9 bases, 9 bases remained unmatched. The CDR3 loop spans 15 amino acids. The DNA for the CDR3 is TGTGCCAGCAGTTTGAGAATAGCGGGAGCCGGTGAGCAGTTCTTC. This codes for CASSLRIAGAGEQFF.

This clonotype was seen many times. V usage is TRBV28 and J usage is TRBJ2-7; 9 bases map to TRBD2. The V segment lost 2 bases and the J segment 2 bases; nucleotides outside the gene matches: 10. Germline CDR1 reads MDHEN; CDR2 reads SYDVKM. This CDR3 region has 17 residues. The CDR3 DNA sequence: TGTGCCAGCAGTTTAGAGGCTAGCGGGATCGTAGCCTACGAGCAGTACTTC. It is translated as CASSLEASGIVAYEQYF.

The V gene is TRBV9, the J gene TRBJ1-6; D is uncertain. The V end lost 2 bases, the J end lost 5 bases, and 8 bases lay between the germline ends. CDR1 and CDR2 (germline): SGDLS, YYNGEE. There are 14 residues in the CDR3. The CDR3 coding sequence is TGTGCCAGCAGCGTGGAAGGAGATAATTCACCCCTCCACTTT. Translation: CASSVEGDNSPLHF.

The chain joins TRBV2 to TRBJ2-7, with D possibly being TRBD2 (6 bases). The germline V gene encodes CDR1 SNHLY and CDR2 FYNNEI. V lost 5 bases and J 0 bases, leaving 17 bases between the germline ends. The CDR3 runs to 16 residues. As DNA, the CDR3 is TGTGCCAGCAGTACTCGTACGACTAGAAACTCCTACGAGCAGTACTTC. As protein: CASSTRTTRNSYEQYF.

This clonotype appeared a few times. The V gene is TRBV20-1, the J gene TRBJ1-5; the match to TRBD1 covers 7 bases. With 3 bases clipped from V and 3 bases from J, the junction kept 8 bases outside the gene matches. This CDR3 is built from 15 residues. Germline lookup yields CDR1 DFQATT and CDR2 SNEGSKA (reference sequence). The CDR3 region has the DNA TGCAGTGCTAGTATAGAACAGGGGTACAATCAGCCCCAGCATTTT. Amino acid sequence: CSASIEQGYNQPQHF.

V gene TRBV28 combines with J gene TRBJ1-4, with D possibly TRBD1 on 5 matching bases. V was pared by 3 bases and J by 8 bases, with 13 bases between. The CDR3 is 14 residues long. Germline V lookup: CDR1 MDHEN, CDR2 SYDVKM. CDR3 coding DNA: TGTGCCAGCAGTTTTGATGGACATCTAGAAAAACTGTTTTTT. Translated: CASSFDGHLEKLFF.

CDR3 DNA sequence: TGTGCCAGCATCGAGGCTACCAATTCACCCCTCCACTTT. Its translation is CASIEATNSPLHF. This chain uses TRBV2 with TRBJ1-6, with D uncertain. Germline CDR1 reads SNHLY; CDR2 reads FYNNEI. V was trimmed by 7 bases and J by 7 bases, leaving 11 bases between them. This CDR3 has 13 amino acids. Together with reference TRBV2 and TRBJ1-6, the CDR3 gives the full variable domain: EPEVTQTPSHQVTQMGQEVILRCVPISNHLYFYWYRQILGQKVEFLVSFYNNEISEKSEIFDDQFSVERPDGSNFTLKIRSTKLEDSAMYFCASIEATNSPLHFGNGTRLTVT.

In its sample, this clonotype was seen a few times. This rearrangement joins TRBV20-1 to TRBJ2-7; D may correspond to TRBD1 or TRBD2 (5 bases each). The CDR3 sequence is 14 residues long. V gave up 2 bases and J gave up 3 bases, with 14 bases separating them. The germline V gene has CDR1 DFQATT and CDR2 SNEGSKA (reference sequence). The CDR3 DNA reads as TGCAGTGCTAGACCACTGGTGGGGGTCTACGAGCAGTACTTC. As protein: CSARPLVGVYEQYF.

The chain is built from TRBV7-3 and TRBJ2-1; TRBD2 matches 9 bases. Germline CDR1 and CDR2: SGHTA and FQGTGA. This CDR3 contains 18 residues. V gave up 0 bases and J gave up 0 bases; unmatched junction bases: 6. The CDR3 region has the DNA TGTGCCAGCAGCTTAACGGGCGGGAGGGCTAACTCCTACAATGAGCAGTTCTTC. It codes for CASSLTGGRANSYNEQFF.

This clonotype has a count of ten or more. The CDR3 bases are TGTGCCAGCAGCTACCGACAGAACTATAATTCACCCCTCCACTTT. The encoded protein is CASSYRQNYNSPLHF. The chain links TRBV7-2 to TRBJ1-6; the D gene is possibly TRBD1 (5 bases). The germline CDR1 and CDR2 sequences are SGHTA and FQGNSA. The CDR3 contains 15 residues. Trimming removed 4 bases at V and 3 bases at J, with 10 bases between.

The rearrangement joins TRBV4-3 to TRBJ1-1, with unresolved D. With 2 bases removed from V and 7 bases from J, the gap between germline ends came to 14 bases. The CDR3 has 14 residues. Germline CDR1 is LGHNA and CDR2 is YSLEER. This CDR3 is CASSQWPRGIEAFF. The CDR3 coding sequence is TGCGCCAGCAGCCAATGGCCGCGGGGAATTGAAGCTTTCTTT.

This clonotype was observed a handful of times. The J gene is TRBJ1-6, the V gene TRBV4-1; no firm D call. Trimming removed 0 bases from V and 4 bases from J, with 10 bases in between. Germline V gene data show CDR1 as MGHRA and CDR2 as YSYEKL. This CDR3 spans 16 amino acids. CDR3 region: CASSQEPGIYNSPLHF. The CDR3 nucleotides read TGCGCCAGCAGCCAAGAGCCAGGAATATATAATTCACCCCTCCACTTT.

As for this clonotype: One junction end does not reproduce the germline sequence, and a read error may be involved. V usage is TRBV7-9 and J usage is TRBJ2-2; no clear D. Germline V gene sequence: CDR1 SEHNR, CDR2 FQNEAQ (reference sequence). The CDR3 has 16 amino acids. This chain's CDR3 is CASSLNLRRNSGELFF. CDR3 in DNA: TGTGCCAGCAGCTTAAACCTCCGGAGAAACAGCGGGGAGCTGTTTTTT.

Notes on this clonotype: This may come from a read error, since a much larger clone is one base off. The CDR3 reads CASSLGLGNYDYTF. For the CDR3, the DNA is TGTGCCAGCAGCTTAGGGCTCGGAAACTATGACTACACCTTC. The rearrangement links TRBV7-2 to TRBJ1-2, with unresolved D. Germline V gives CDR1 SGHTA, CDR2 FQGNSA. The length of the CDR3 is 14 residues. Drawing the rest from reference TRBV7-2 and TRBJ1-2, the complete variable domain is GAGVSQSPSNKVTEKGKDVELRCDPISGHTALYWYRQSLGQGLEFLIYFQGNSAPDKSGLPSDRFSAERTGGSVSTLTIQRTQQEDSAVYLCASSLGLGNYDYTFGSGTRLTVV.

In its sample, this clonotype was seen a few times. The J gene is TRBJ2-1, the V gene TRBV5-4; the D is unclear. Deletions cut 4 bases from V and 6 bases from J, with 11 bases between. The CDR3 runs to 13 residues. Germline V gene lookup returns CDR1 SGHNT and CDR2 YYREEE (reference sequence). For the CDR3, the DNA is TGTGCCAGCAGCGAGGTCACTATCAATGAGCAGTTCTTC. Translated, it gives CASSEVTINEQFF.

The chain joins TRBV6-5 to TRBJ2-1, with D hard to call. Germline assignment: CDR1 MNHEY and CDR2 SVGAGI. The CDR3 consists of 15 residues. Trimming cost V 4 bases and J 0 bases, with 10 bases left between them. For the CDR3, the DNA is TGTGCCAGCAGTTCGACACTTTCCTCCTACAATGAGCAGTTCTTC. Translation: CASSSTLSSYNEQFF.

The table lists this clonotype with many counts. The chain combines TRBV7-2 with TRBJ1-6, with D possibly TRBD1 on 6 matching bases. The germline V gene encodes CDR1 SGHTA and CDR2 FQGNSA. CDR3 length: 15 residues. V was clipped by 5 bases and J by 9 bases, with 17 bases between them. CDR3 DNA sequence: TGTGCCAGCAGCCCAAGAGGGGGAAATGGTTCACCCCTCCACTTT. Translation: CASSPRGGNGSPLHF.